The subject of this entry is one TCR beta chain. No antigen is known for it. From RNA transcripts, TCR beta CDR3 regions were amplified. Researchers ran a first-round RT-PCR on the TCR CDR3 using the HTBI primer set. TCRdb passed the multiplex PCR reads through MiXCR, listing each CDR3 protein once. The table includes about 840,000 distinct CDR3 sequences, over 35% detected once. The germline CDR1 and CDR2 sequences are SGHTA and FQGNSA. The CDR3 length is 16 residues. V lost 2 bases, J lost 4 bases, and 18 bases lay in between. Across 18 months, stable Graves' hyperthyroidism was marked by no progression to ophthalmopathy. Each diagnosis was grounded in clinical symptoms, serum thyroxine and TRAb, thyroid ultrasound, and orbital computed tomography. This record belongs to a study of T cells in Graves' hyperthyroidism and ophthalmopathy. Study-wide points: In blood, most of the thyroid clonotypes expanded above 0.001 were also present. A median about 6 months before onset, the model predicted ophthalmopathy.

Sequencing input: blood. The chain uses TRBV7-2 and TRBJ2-7, with D unresolved. The origin of this receptor is a man aged 18 to 29 with Graves' hyperthyroidism. In DNA, the CDR3 is TGTGCCAGCAGCTTATGGTCTGGCGGTGGCCTATACGAGCAGTACTTC. Protein: CASSLWSGGGLYEQYF.